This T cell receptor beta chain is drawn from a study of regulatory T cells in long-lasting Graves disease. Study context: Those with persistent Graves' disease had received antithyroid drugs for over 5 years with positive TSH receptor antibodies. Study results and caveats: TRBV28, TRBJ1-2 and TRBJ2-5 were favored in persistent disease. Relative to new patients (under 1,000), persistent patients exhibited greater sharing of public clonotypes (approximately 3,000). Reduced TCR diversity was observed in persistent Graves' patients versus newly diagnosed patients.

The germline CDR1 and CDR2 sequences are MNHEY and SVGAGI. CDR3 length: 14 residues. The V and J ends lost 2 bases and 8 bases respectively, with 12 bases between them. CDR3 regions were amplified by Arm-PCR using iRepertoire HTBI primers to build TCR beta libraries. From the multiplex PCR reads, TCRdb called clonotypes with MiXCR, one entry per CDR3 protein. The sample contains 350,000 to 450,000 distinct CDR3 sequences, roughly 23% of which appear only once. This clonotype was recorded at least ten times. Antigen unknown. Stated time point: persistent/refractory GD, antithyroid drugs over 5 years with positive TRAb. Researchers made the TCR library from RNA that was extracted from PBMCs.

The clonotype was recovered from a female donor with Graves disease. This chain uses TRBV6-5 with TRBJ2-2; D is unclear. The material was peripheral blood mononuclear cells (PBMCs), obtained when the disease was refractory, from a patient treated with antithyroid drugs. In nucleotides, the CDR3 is TGTGCCAGCAGTTACGCTCACGCGGTGGGGGAGCTGTTTTTT. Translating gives CASSYAHAVGELFF.